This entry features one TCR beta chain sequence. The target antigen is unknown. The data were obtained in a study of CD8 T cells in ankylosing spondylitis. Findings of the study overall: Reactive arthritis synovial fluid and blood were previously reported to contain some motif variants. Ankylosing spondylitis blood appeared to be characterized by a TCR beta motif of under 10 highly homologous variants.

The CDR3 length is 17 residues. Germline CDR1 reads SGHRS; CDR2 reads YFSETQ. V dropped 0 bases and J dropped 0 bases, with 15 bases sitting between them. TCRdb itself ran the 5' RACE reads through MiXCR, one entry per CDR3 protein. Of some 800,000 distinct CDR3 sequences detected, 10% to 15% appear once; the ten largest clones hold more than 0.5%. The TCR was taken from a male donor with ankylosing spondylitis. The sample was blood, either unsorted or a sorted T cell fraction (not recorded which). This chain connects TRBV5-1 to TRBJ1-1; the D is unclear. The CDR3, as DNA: TGCGCCAGCAGCTTGGGGAGGAGGAACCGCCTGAACACTGAAGCTTTCTTT. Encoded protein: CASSLGRRNRLNTEAFF.